This section outlines one TCR beta chain sequence together with its context. This sample stems from a study of sequential checkpoint blockade in melanoma. This CDR3 has 11 amino acids. Germline V CDR1 and CDR2: SGHNT, YYREEE (reference sequence). The V end lost 7 bases, the J end lost 5 bases, and 9 bases lay between the germline ends. Libraries were prepared by immunoSEQ multiplex PCR; TCRdb keeps only in-frame clonotypes and omits some of them. In the table there are under 20,000 clones, just under 75% of which are singletons. Treatment here: randomized to nivolumab then ipilimumab (arm A) or the reverse (arm B).

The sequencing here drew on CD8+ T cells sorted from blood (inferred from file names), taken from a patient given nivolumab and ipilimumab in sequence. The chain recombines TRBV5-4 with TRBJ2-5, with no clear D. The sequence derives from a human donor with melanoma. The DNA for the CDR3 is TGTGCCAGCGGCAGTTCGGAGACCCAGTACTTC. Protein: CASGSSETQYF. The full variable domain, its missing parts supplied by reference TRBV5-4 and TRBJ2-5, is ETGVTQSPTHLIKTRGQQVTLRCSSQSGHNTVSWYQQALGQGPQFIFQYYREEENGRGNFPPRFSGLQFPNYSSELNVNALELDDSALYLCASGSSETQYFGPGTRLLVL.